The clone carrying this T cell receptor (beta chain) has more than one count but fewer than ten. The antigen remains unidentified. This entry comes from a study of metastatic and nonmetastatic thyroid tumors. On the study more broadly: Blood and tumor or nodule tissue repertoires from malignant and benign thyroid patients were compared. Study-level points and caveats: Benign nodules were reported to have significantly lower TCR beta diversity than malignant thyroid tumors, in blood and tumor.

In the original workflow: What underpinned the distant-metastasis classifier for papillary thyroid cancer was the set of CDR3 differences across clinicopathological groups. TCRdb re-called the PCR reads with MiXCR. The V and J calls here are based on TCRdb, not the publication. The top ten hold 15% to 20% of the sample, which has about 56,000 clones, 25% to 35% seen once. No treatment of any kind had been given to any patient before thyroid surgery. This receptor was identified in a female donor with papillary thyroid cancer or a benign thyroid nodule (not recorded which). Some clones in this sample may be carry-over from other donors' samples. Sequencing was done on a sample of blood.

CDR3 bases: TGTGCCAGCAGTTTTGACCACACCGGGACTAGCTACGAGCAGTACTTC. Translated, it gives CASSFDHTGTSYEQYF. The rearrangement uses TRBV12-3 or TRBV12-4 and TRBJ2-7; TRBD2 agrees at 8 bases. The CDR3 runs 16 residues. The ends lost 3 bases at V and 3 bases at J; junction bases unmatched: 10.